These 32 T cell receptor beta chains were sequenced from one sample in a study of blood T cell repertoires in COVID-19. The method was immunoSEQ multiplex PCR; TCRdb's version includes in-frame clones alone and lacks a portion of them. The sample has almost 200,000 clones; roughly 77% are singletons. The source material was peripheral blood. All receptors come from a woman aged 40 to 50 with COVID-19, enrolled during active disease.

A few counts support this clone. The chain recombines TRBV7-9 with TRBJ1-2, with TRBD1 identical over 10 bases. Germline trimming cut 4 bases from V and 7 bases from J; bases unmatched to any gene: 0. The CDR3 is made up of 12 amino acids. Germline loops: CDR1 SEHNR, CDR2 FQNEAQ (reference sequence). Here the CDR3 reads CASSWDRGGYTF. CDR3 sequence (DNA): TGTGCCAGCAGCTGGGACAGGGGTGGCTACACCTTC.

J is TRBJ2-7 and V is TRBV7-8, with 9 bases matching TRBD1. Germline V gene lookup returns CDR1 SGHVS and CDR2 FQNEAQ. Trimming removed 5 bases from V and 6 bases from J; junction bases left unmatched: 11. The CDR3 runs to 15 residues. Here the CDR3 reads CASSPPGTGLGEQYF. CDR3 bases: TGTGCCAGCAGCCCCCCAGGGACAGGGCTAGGCGAGCAGTACTTC.

The CDR3 DNA sequence: TGTGCCAGTAGTATAGGGGGGGGGCGCGACACCGGGGAGCTGTTTTTT. This encodes CASSIGGGRDTGELFF. The chain has TRBV19 and TRBJ2-2; D might be TRBD2 (7 bases). Germline-derived CDR1 and CDR2 are LNHDA and SQIVND (reference sequence). Trimming took off 1 base at V and 3 bases at J, with 12 bases between the two ends. This CDR3 contains 16 residues.

V is TRBV7-6 and J is TRBJ2-5, with a weak D call TRBD2 (5 bases). The germline gives CDR1 SGHVS, CDR2 FNYEAQ. The CDR3 covers 13 residues. Trimming stripped 3 bases from V and 5 bases from J, with 10 bases between. For the CDR3, the DNA is TGTGCCAGCAGCTTTGACCGGGGTGAGACCCAGTACTTC. It encodes CASSFDRGETQYF.

The V and J genes are TRBV28 and TRBJ2-5; 9 bases fit TRBD1. The CDR3 extends over 19 amino acids. Germline V CDR1 and CDR2: MDHEN, SYDVKM. The trim removed 6 bases at V and 9 bases at J, leaving 26 bases unmatched. The CDR3 bases are TGTGCCAGCAGGGGGGACAGGGTCACCACAACCCCGGGACTACGCTCCCAGTACTTC. It translates to CASRGDRVTTTPGLRSQYF.

The rearrangement joins TRBV30 to TRBJ1-3; D remains unclear. Between the trimmed V and J ends, which lost 8 bases and 4 bases, there was a span of 9 bases. The germline gives CDR1 GTSNPN, CDR2 SVGIG (reference sequence). This CDR3 region has 11 residues. The CDR3 region is CATGGGNTIYF. The CDR3 bases are TGTGCCACCGGCGGGGGAAACACCATATATTTT.

This clone was seen a few times. V and J are TRBV7-9 and TRBJ2-7; D perhaps matches TRBD2 (5 bases). V shed 1 base and J shed 0 bases, with 16 bases lying between them. The germline V gene has CDR1 SEHNR and CDR2 FQNEAQ (reference sequence). This CDR3 spans 17 amino acids. The CDR3 region has the DNA TGTGCCAGCAGCTTAGATACCGAGGGTTTTTTCTCCTACGAGCAGTACTTC. Its translation is CASSLDTEGFFSYEQYF. Using reference TRBV7-9 and TRBJ2-7 for the parts outside the CDR3, the full variable domain is DTGVSQNPRHKITKRGQNVTFRCDPISEHNRLYWYRQTLGQGPEFLTYFQNEAQLEKSRLLSDRFSAERPKGSFSTLEIQRTEQGDSAMYLCASSLDTEGFFSYEQYFGPGTRLTVT.

The V gene is TRBV7-2, the J gene TRBJ2-1, with 7 positions matching TRBD1. V shed 3 bases, J shed 7 bases, and the junction held 6 bases outside the gene matches. Germline V lookup: CDR1 SGHTA, CDR2 FQGNSA. The CDR3 has 14 residues. The CDR3 bases are TGTGCCAGCAGCTTGGGGCCAGGGGGTAATGAGCAGTTCTTC. Protein sequence: CASSLGPGGNEQFF.

The chain joins TRBV2 to TRBJ1-3, with D perhaps matching TRBD1 (6 bases). This CDR3 comprises 12 residues. Germline CDR1 and CDR2: SNHLY and FYNNEI. Trimming stripped 6 bases from V and 7 bases from J, with 10 bases between. DNA of the CDR3: TGTGCCAGCAGACAGGGTCTGAACACCATATATTTT. Translated: CASRQGLNTIYF.

V gene TRBV6-2 or TRBV6-3 combines with J gene TRBJ1-5; D is ambiguous. CDR3 length: 14 residues. Trimming removed 0 bases from V and 3 bases from J, with 6 bases in between. CDR1 MNHEY and CDR2 SVGEGT come from the germline V gene. The CDR3 DNA is TGTGCCAGCAGTTACTCGAGTTACAATCAGCCCCAGCATTTT. It translates to CASSYSSYNQPQHF.

The chain is built from TRBV9 and TRBJ1-2; 8 positions agree with TRBD1. Germline-derived CDR1 and CDR2 are SGDLS and YYNGEE. J lost 0 bases, V lost 3 bases, and 10 bases had no gene match. This CDR3 spans 17 amino acids. As DNA, the CDR3 is TGTGCCAGCAGCGCCCCGACAGGGGCAATCCCTAACTATGGCTACACCTTC. It translates to CASSAPTGAIPNYGYTF.

The gene calls are TRBV6-5 and TRBJ1-3, with D tentatively TRBD1 (5 bases). This CDR3 has 14 residues. Germline loops: CDR1 MNHEY, CDR2 SVGAGI. Deletions cut 2 bases from V and 4 bases from J, with 9 bases between. The CDR3 spells CASSYLQGGNTIYF. CDR3 bases: TGTGCCAGCAGTTACCTCCAGGGAGGAAACACCATATATTTT.

This chain links TRBV29-1 with TRBJ2-7; D may be TRBD2 (6 bases). The V and J ends lost 4 bases and 6 bases respectively, with 13 bases between them. The CDR3 runs 12 residues. Germline-derived CDR1 and CDR2 are SQVTM and ANQGSEA. The CDR3 reads CSVASDGGEQYF. The CDR3 DNA follows: TGCAGCGTTGCTTCGGACGGGGGCGAGCAGTACTTC.

The V call is TRBV19, the J call TRBJ1-1; unclear D gene. CDR3 length: 12 residues. The germline V gene encodes CDR1 LNHDA and CDR2 SQIVND (reference sequence). Trimming removed 10 bases at V and 11 bases at J, with 20 bases between. The CDR3 DNA sequence: TGTGCCACGGAAACACGTCGTCAGCGGGCTTTCTTT. This gives the protein CATETRRQRAFF.

This clone turned up a few times. The J gene is TRBJ1-1, the V gene TRBV7-9; D is possibly TRBD1 (6 bases). Germline CDR1 SEHNR, CDR2 FQNEAQ (reference sequence). The germline V and J ends were trimmed by 0 bases and 5 bases, with 13 bases remaining between them. The CDR3 is made up of 15 amino acids. CDR3 region: CASSLAHRVGTEAFF. CDR3 nucleotide sequence: TGTGCCAGCAGCTTAGCCCACAGGGTAGGGACTGAAGCTTTCTTT.

The V and J genes are TRBV5-4 and TRBJ1-3; 8 bases agree with TRBD1. Trimming removed 4 bases from V and 7 bases from J; junction bases left unmatched: 10. CDR1 is SGHNT, CDR2 YYREEE, per germline (reference sequence). The CDR3 has 15 residues. The CDR3 here is CASSDPGQDGNTIYF. The CDR3 DNA reads as TGTGCCAGCAGCGACCCGGGACAGGATGGGAACACCATATATTTT.

This chain joins TRBV5-4 and TRBJ2-7, with 8 bases fitting TRBD2. This CDR3 is 14 amino acids long. Germline V gene lookup returns CDR1 SGHNT and CDR2 YYREEE (reference sequence). The trim removed 3 bases at V and 4 bases at J, leaving 6 bases unmatched. Written as DNA, the CDR3 is TGTGCCAGCAGCTGGAGCGGGAGTGTTTACGAGCAGTACTTC. This codes for CASSWSGSVYEQYF.

V and J are TRBV2 and TRBJ1-5; no firm D call. The V end was cut by 6 bases, the J end by 2 bases, with 11 bases between. This CDR3 spans 14 amino acids. CDR1 is SNHLY, CDR2 FYNNEI, per germline. CDR3 sequence: CASSVEGGNQPQHF. Written as DNA, the CDR3 is TGTGCCAGCAGCGTTGAGGGTGGCAATCAGCCCCAGCATTTT.

This clone was detected once. The rearrangement links TRBV7-9 to TRBJ1-4; 8 nucleotides align to TRBD1. V shed 5 bases, J shed 8 bases, and the junction held 7 bases outside the gene matches. This CDR3 contains 14 residues. Germline-derived CDR1 and CDR2 are SEHNR and FQNEAQ (reference sequence). The CDR3 nucleotides are TGTGCCAGCAGCCCCGGACAGGGCAAAGAAAAACTGTTTTTT. It yields the protein CASSPGQGKEKLFF. Together with reference TRBV7-9 and TRBJ1-4, the CDR3 gives the full variable domain: DTGVSQNPRHKITKRGQNVTFRCDPISEHNRLYWYRQTLGQGPEFLTYFQNEAQLEKSRLLSDRFSAERPKGSFSTLEIQRTEQGDSAMYLCASSPGQGKEKLFFGSGTQLSVL.

The chain has TRBV9 and TRBJ2-5, with TRBD2 identical over 7 bases. The germline gives CDR1 SGDLS, CDR2 YYNGEE. The length of the CDR3 is 16 residues. The J segment lost 0 bases and the V segment lost 0 bases, leaving 5 bases of the junction unmatched. The CDR3 loop is CASSVASGDYQETQYF. DNA of the CDR3: TGTGCCAGCAGCGTAGCAAGCGGGGATTACCAAGAGACCCAGTACTTC.

The sample holds one count of this clone. This chain links TRBV6-6 with TRBJ2-3; 7 bases are shared with TRBD2. CDR3 length equals 16 residues. Germline loops: CDR1 MNHNY, CDR2 SVGAGI (reference sequence). J lost 1 base, V lost 0 bases, and 4 bases had no gene match. CDR3 DNA sequence: TGTGCCAGCAGTTACTCCCACGCGGGGGGCACAGATACGCAGTATTTT. It specifies CASSYSHAGGTDTQYF.

This clone was counted a few times. This sequence joins TRBV6-1 and TRBJ1-2, with TRBD1 as a possible D gene (5 bases). The germline V gene has CDR1 MNHNS and CDR2 SASEGT. This CDR3 spans 16 amino acids. The V and J ends lost 4 bases and 6 bases respectively, with 21 bases between them. CDR3 nucleotides: TGTGCCAGCAGTGTTCCCTGGGGGGTACGGGAACATGGCTACACCTTC. Translating gives CASSVPWGVREHGYTF.

The genes are TRBV3-1 (or the pseudogene TRBV3-2) and TRBJ1-2; D ambiguous. Per the germline V gene, CDR1 is LGHDT and CDR2 is YNNKEL (reference sequence). The CDR3 runs to 15 residues. Trimming cost V 1 base and J 0 bases, with 9 bases left between them. CDR3 sequence (DNA): TGTGCCAGCAGCCAAGCGGAGGCTGCTAACTATGGCTACACCTTC. The encoded protein is CASSQAEAANYGYTF.

The chain links TRBV5-1 to TRBJ2-3; unclear D gene. Germline V gene data show CDR1 as SGHRS and CDR2 as YFSETQ. There are 16 residues in the CDR3. V gave up 3 bases and J gave up 2 bases, with 16 bases separating them. The CDR3 protein is CASSSLAGLVTDTQYF. In DNA form, the CDR3 reads TGCGCCAGCAGCTCCCTCGCAGGTCTGGTCACAGATACGCAGTATTTT.

This clone appeared a single time. The CDR3 region has the DNA TGTGCCAGCAGCCAAGGAGGGACACCGTACGAGCAGTACTTC. It yields the protein CASSQGGTPYEQYF. V gene TRBV4-2 combines with J gene TRBJ2-7, with D possibly matching TRBD1 (6 bases). The CDR3 loop spans 14 amino acids. V shed 1 base and J shed 4 bases, with 11 bases lying between them. From germline, CDR1 is LGHNA and CDR2 YNFKEQ.

J is TRBJ1-3 and V is TRBV7-2, with D possibly being TRBD1 (5 bases). CDR3 length: 16 amino acids. V gave up 5 bases and J gave up 0 bases, with 14 bases separating them. CDR1 is SGHTA and CDR2 is FQGNSA in the germline V gene. DNA for the CDR3: TGTGCCAGCAGCCCCCAGACAGAAAGCTCTGGAAACACCATATATTTT. Translating it yields CASSPQTESSGNTIYF.

This sequence joins TRBV12-3 or TRBV12-4 and TRBJ1-4, with D possibly being TRBD1 (5 bases). The CDR3 is made up of 13 amino acids. Trimming shortened V by 3 bases and J by 13 bases, and 15 bases separated the two germline ends. Written as DNA, the CDR3 is TGTGCCAGCAGTTTTGGTCGAGGCAGGGTACTGTTTTTT. Protein sequence: CASSFGRGRVLFF.

The V and J genes are TRBV7-9 and TRBJ1-2; 9 bases line up with TRBD1. Losses at the gene ends were 6 bases for V and 8 bases for J; bases not matched to a gene: 7. The germline CDR1 and CDR2 sequences are SEHNR and FQNEAQ (reference sequence). The CDR3 has 13 residues. The CDR3 region has the DNA TGTGCCAGCAGACCGGGGACAGGGCGCGGCTACACCTTC. Residues: CASRPGTGRGYTF. The full variable domain, with the rest looked up from reference TRBV7-9 and TRBJ1-2, is DTGVSQNPRHKITKRGQNVTFRCDPISEHNRLYWYRQTLGQGPEFLTYFQNEAQLEKSRLLSDRFSAERPKGSFSTLEIQRTEQGDSAMYLCASRPGTGRGYTFGSGTRLTVV.

The rearrangement uses TRBV10-3 and TRBJ2-1; D is perhaps TRBD1 (5 bases). V shed 3 bases and J shed 6 bases, with 15 bases lying between them. Germline CDR1 is ENHRY and CDR2 is SYGVKD. This CDR3 spans 15 amino acids. The CDR3 nucleotides are TGTGCCATCAGTGAACCTAGGGGTGTCGGCAATGAGCAGTTCTTC. It translates to CAISEPRGVGNEQFF.

This rearrangement joins TRBV9 to TRBJ2-1, with 11 bases matching TRBD2. Germline CDR1 and CDR2: SGDLS and YYNGEE. The CDR3 consists of 17 residues. The junction had 9 bases not matched to a gene; V was cut back by 1 base and J by 6 bases. CDR3 loop: CASSVRPGLAGINEQFF. The CDR3 region has the DNA TGTGCCAGCAGCGTAAGGCCCGGACTAGCGGGTATCAATGAGCAGTTCTTC.

In its sample, this clone was seen once. The chain employs TRBV27 and TRBJ1-6; D possibly corresponds to TRBD1 (5 bases). V was trimmed by 0 bases and J by 9 bases, leaving 12 bases between them. The CDR3 spans 15 residues. CDR1 and CDR2 from the germline V gene are MNHEY and SMNVEV (reference sequence). The CDR3 DNA sequence: TGTGCCAGCAGTTTATCGAAACAGGCAGGTTCACCCCTCCACTTT. Protein product: CASSLSKQAGSPLHF.

The rearrangement uses TRBV9 and TRBJ2-1; 7 nucleotides line up with TRBD2. CDR1 is SGDLS and CDR2 is YYNGEE in the germline V gene. The CDR3 runs 15 residues. Germline trimming cut 2 bases from V and 5 bases from J; bases unmatched to any gene: 7. The CDR3 nucleotides read TGTGCCAGCAGCGTTATGTCTAGCGGTAACAATGAGCAGTTCTTC. This encodes CASSVMSSGNNEQFF. The complete variable domain, with remaining parts taken from reference TRBV9 and TRBJ2-1, reads DSGVTQTPKHLITATGQRVTLRCSPRSGDLSVYWYQQSLDQGLQFLIQYYNGEERAKGNILERFSAQQFPDLHSELNLSSLELGDSALYFCASSVMSSGNNEQFFGPGTRLTVL.